Described below is a single TCR beta chain sequence and its context. Antigen: not known. The data derive from a study of post-analysis software for immune sequencing data. Study observations and caveats: Samples made in the same batch grouped tightly together by F measure. Relative to controls, patients with multiple sclerosis showed significantly lower normalized Chao1 diversity. Comparison of patients with controls showed about 5 TRBV segments more frequent in patients, TRBV5-6, TRBV5-1 and TRBV20-1 among them.

The CDR3 is made up of 14 amino acids. The V end was cut by 5 bases, the J end by 5 bases, with 15 bases between. Germline values: CDR1 SGHAT, CDR2 FQNNGV. The TCR beta cDNA libraries contained unique molecular identifiers. Approximately 0.5 million cDNA molecules were recovered from an input of about 0.9 to 10 million T cells. TCRdb called the PCR reads again in MiXCR, with one record for every CDR3 protein. Of about 770,000 distinct CDR3 sequences in the sample, just over 45% were seen once. The sequenced material came from blood. J is TRBJ1-1 and V is TRBV11-2; D is perhaps TRBD1 (6 bases). The TCR sequence derives from a girl between 5 and 17 years old with multiple sclerosis. CDR3 nucleotide sequence: TGTGCCAGCAGCCCCCCCCGGGGGCGGACTGAAGCTTTCTTT. As protein: CASSPPRGRTEAFF.